This TCR beta chain was identified in a study of blood T cell repertoires in COVID-19. Study overall: Some COVID-19 samples were acute and others convalescent; all came from the United States, Italy and Spain. T cells, B-cell-depleted T cells, or PBMCs provided the cDNA or gDNA that served as material.

In the original processing: Reference gene primer amplification gave nucleated cell count estimates. Using immunoSEQ multiplex PCR, the repertoire was profiled, and TCRdb retains in-frame clones only, with some absent. The V and J calls and the clone size are those of that table, but D and trimming were determined from the DNA. The sample consists of fewer than 55,000 clones, around 68% of them appearing once. Trimming removed 3 bases from V and 4 bases from J, with 10 bases in between. The CDR3 is 13 amino acids. Germline V gives CDR1 SGHNT, CDR2 YYREEE (reference sequence). The chain combines TRBV5-4 with TRBJ2-5; maybe TRBD2 (5 bases). This TCR derives from a woman in her 70s with acute or convalescent COVID-19. The sequencing sample was made of peripheral blood. In DNA form, the CDR3 reads TGTGCCAGCAGCTCGGACTCCCTAGAGACCCAGTACTTC. Its translation is CASSSDSLETQYF.